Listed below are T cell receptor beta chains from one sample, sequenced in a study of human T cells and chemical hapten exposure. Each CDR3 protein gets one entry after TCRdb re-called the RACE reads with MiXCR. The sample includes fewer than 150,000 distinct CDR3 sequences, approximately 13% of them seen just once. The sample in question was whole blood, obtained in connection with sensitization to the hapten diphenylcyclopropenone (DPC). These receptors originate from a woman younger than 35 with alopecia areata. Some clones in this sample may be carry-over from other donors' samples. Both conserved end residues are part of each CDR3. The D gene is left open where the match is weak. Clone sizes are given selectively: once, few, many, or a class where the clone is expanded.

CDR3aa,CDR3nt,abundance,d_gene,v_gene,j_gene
CASSASSGRYYEQYF,TGTGCCAGCAGCGCCTCTAGCGGGAGATACTACGAGCAGTACTTC,.,TRBD2,TRBV7-2,TRBJ2-7
CASSSGLGQGTLSNQPQHF,TGTGCCAGCAGCTCTGGTCTGGGGCAGGGGACCCTTAGCAATCAGCCCCAGCATTTT,few,.,TRBV6-6,TRBJ1-5
CSASNQQRTEAFF,TGCAGTGCTAGTAACCAGCAAAGAACTGAAGCTTTCTTT,many,.,TRBV20-1,TRBJ1-1
CASRIRHAGNTIYF,TGTGCCAGCAGGATTCGGCACGCCGGAAACACCATATATTTT,.,.,TRBV6-6,TRBJ1-3
CASSFLQGSYTF,TGTGCCAGCAGTTTTTTGCAGGGTAGCTACACCTTC,.,.,TRBV28,TRBJ1-2
CASSLAGTIADTQYF,TGCGCCAGCAGCTTGGCCGGGACTATTGCAGATACGCAGTATTTT,.,TRBD2,TRBV5-1,TRBJ2-3
CASSSRSTEAFF,TGTGCCAGCAGTTCAAGGAGCACTGAAGCTTTCTTT,few,.,TRBV2,TRBJ1-1
CASVTGTDSYNEQFF,TGTGCCAGCGTTACCGGGACGGACTCCTACAATGAGCAGTTCTTC,.,.,TRBV6-2/TRBV6-3,TRBJ2-1
CASTPRVAGGTANTGELFF,TGTGCCAGTACTCCCCGTGTAGCGGGGGGAACCGCGAACACCGGGGAGCTGTTTTTT,.,TRBD2,TRBV19,TRBJ2-2
CASSSDRYEQYF,TGTGCCAGCAGTTCCGACAGATACGAGCAGTACTTC,few,.,TRBV5-6,TRBJ2-7
CASSPVAGGNMNTEAFF,TGCGCCAGCAGCCCTGTGGCGGGGGGGAACATGAACACTGAAGCTTTCTTT,.,.,TRBV4-3,TRBJ1-1
CASSQDQGQASPLHF,TGTGCCAGCAGCCAAGATCAAGGACAGGCTTCACCCCTCCACTTT,many,TRBD1,TRBV3-1,TRBJ1-6
CASSQVAVVGMGNTEAFF,TGTGCCAGCAGCCAAGTTGCCGTCGTGGGTATGGGGAACACTGAAGCTTTCTTT,few,.,TRBV4-2,TRBJ1-1
CASGTNPSSYEQYF,TGTGCCAGCGGAACCAATCCTAGCTCCTACGAGCAGTACTTC,few,.,TRBV6-2/TRBV6-3,TRBJ2-7
CASSPPGTPTNEKLFF,TGTGCCAGCAGCCCCCCAGGAACACCAACTAATGAAAAACTGTTTTTT,.,.,TRBV4-2,TRBJ1-4
CASSLRDDNEKLFF,TGTGCCAGCAGTTTAAGAGACGACAATGAAAAACTGTTTTTT,.,.,TRBV27,TRBJ1-4
CASSLRQGTEAFF,TGTGCCAGCAGCTTAAGACAGGGTACTGAAGCTTTCTTT,few,TRBD1,TRBV7-3,TRBJ1-1
CASSQSGGSRETQYF,TGCGCCAGCAGCCAATCCGGGGGGTCGCGGGAGACCCAGTACTTC,.,TRBD2,TRBV4-1,TRBJ2-5
CSARSGRGNTEAFF,TGCAGTGCTAGAAGTGGAAGAGGGAACACTGAAGCTTTCTTT,many,.,TRBV20-1,TRBJ1-1
CASRYSGSSYNEQFF,TGCGCCAGCAGATATAGCGGGAGCTCCTACAATGAGCAGTTCTTC,.,TRBD2,TRBV5-1,TRBJ2-1
CASSLNYREGETQYF,TGCGCCAGCAGCTTGAATTATCGAGAGGGAGAGACCCAGTACTTC,many,.,TRBV5-1,TRBJ2-5
CASSWSGHTEAFF,TGTGCCAGCAGCTGGTCTGGCCACACTGAAGCTTTCTTT,few,.,TRBV7-3,TRBJ1-1
CASSPLKGGRGNEQFF,TGTGCCAGCAGCCCTCTAAAGGGGGGCCGTGGTAATGAGCAGTTCTTC,few,.,TRBV7-9,TRBJ2-1
CASSPRGGSYNSPLHF,TGTGCCAGCAGTCCCCGCGGGGGCTCCTATAATTCACCCCTCCACTTT,few,.,TRBV12-3/TRBV12-4,TRBJ1-6
CASSLGSGGVSTDTQYF,TGTGCCAGCAGCTTAGGTAGCGGGGGGGTCAGCACAGATACGCAGTATTTT,.,TRBD2,TRBV11-2,TRBJ2-3
CASSVEGPLAKNIQYF,TGTGCCAGCAGTGTGGAGGGCCCTCTAGCCAAAAACATTCAGTACTTC,.,.,TRBV2,TRBJ2-4
CASSGQGAKNIQYF,TGCGCCAGCAGCGGACAGGGCGCCAAAAACATTCAGTACTTC,few,TRBD1,TRBV10-1,TRBJ2-4
CASSLIGQKLFF,TGTGCCAGCAGTTTAATCGGGCAAAAACTGTTTTTT,.,.,TRBV27,TRBJ1-4
CASSRTGGTDTQYF,TGTGCCAGCAGTCGGACAGGAGGCACAGATACGCAGTATTTT,.,TRBD1,TRBV6-4,TRBJ2-3
CSARVRGGPTYGYTF,TGCAGTGCTAGAGTCAGAGGGGGACCTACCTATGGCTACACCTTC,.,.,TRBV20-1,TRBJ1-2
CASSQVQSGETQYF,TGTGCCAGCAGCCAAGTACAAAGCGGAGAGACCCAGTACTTC,few,.,TRBV4-2,TRBJ2-5
CASSFPGTAFQYF,TGTGCCAGCAGTTTTCCCGGGACTGCCTTTCAGTACTTC,many,.,TRBV6-2/TRBV6-3,TRBJ2-4
CASSLTGTGFSPLHF,TGTGCCAGCAGCTTAACCGGGACAGGGTTTTCACCCCTCCACTTT,few,TRBD1,TRBV7-3,TRBJ1-6
CASRAQGSNTEAFF,TGTGCCAGCAGAGCACAGGGTTCCAACACTGAAGCTTTCTTT,few,.,TRBV7-9,TRBJ1-1
CATSDWVEGTSTDTQYF,TGTGCCACCAGTGATTGGGTTGAGGGGACTAGCACAGATACGCAGTATTTT,many,.,TRBV24-1,TRBJ2-3
CASRANLQETQYF,TGCGCCAGCAGGGCAAACCTCCAAGAGACCCAGTACTTC,once,.,TRBV5-1,TRBJ2-5
CASSPRHHSNQPQHF,TGTGCCAGTAGTCCTCGACACCATAGCAATCAGCCCCAGCATTTT,.,.,TRBV19,TRBJ1-5
CSACLGFGPDTQYF,TGCAGTGCTTGTCTAGGATTTGGTCCAGATACGCAGTATTTT,.,.,TRBV20-1,TRBJ2-3